Each of the 2 T cell receptor beta chains below was sequenced from the same sample in a study of CD8 T cells in ankylosing spondylitis. TCRdb re-called the 5' RACE reads through MiXCR, storing one row per CDR3 protein. Among some 120,000 distinct CDR3 sequences listed, around 7% were seen once. Sequencing was performed on blood, either unsorted or a sorted T cell fraction (not recorded which). The source of these receptors is a male donor with ankylosing spondylitis or in good health (not recorded which).

The chain employs TRBV9 and TRBJ1-5, with D perhaps TRBD1 (5 bases). Germline assignment: CDR1 SGDLS and CDR2 YYNGEE. There are 14 residues in the CDR3. Trimming removed 4 bases from V and 2 bases from J, with 10 bases in between. CDR3 nucleotides: TGTGCCAGCAGCCCCGCGGGGGGCAATCAGCCCCAGCATTTT. It yields the protein CASSPAGGNQPQHF.

This clonotype was picked up many times. The gene calls are TRBV12-3 or TRBV12-4 and TRBJ1-5, with D maybe TRBD1 (5 bases). V lost 3 bases and J 2 bases, leaving 11 bases between the germline ends. This CDR3 is built from 15 residues. The DNA for the CDR3 is TGTGCCAGCAGTTTTCGGGAACAGGGCAATCAGCCCCAGCATTTT. Translation gives CASSFREQGNQPQHF.